The TCR beta chain described here comes from a study of T cell changes during pregnancy in multiple sclerosis. Clones were sequenced by immunoSEQ multiplex PCR, and TCRdb holds only the in-frame ones, with some missing. The table lists about 34,000 clones, about 90% of them singletons. This CDR3 spans 19 amino acids. Per the germline V gene, CDR1 is SGHVS and CDR2 is FNYEAQ. The J segment lost 3 bases and the V segment lost 1 base, leaving 8 bases of the junction unmatched. This sample comprised CD8+ T cells from peripheral blood mononuclear cells, obtained in the third trimester of pregnancy. The source is a female donor with multiple sclerosis, enrolled in a pregnancy study. The rearrangement links TRBV7-6 to TRBJ2-1, with 14 bases lining up with TRBD2. This chain's CDR3 is CASSLVGLAGGLFYNEQFF. Written as DNA, the CDR3 is TGTGCCAGCAGCTTAGTAGGACTAGCGGGGGGCTTATTCTACAATGAGCAGTTCTTC.